This TCR beta chain was retrieved from a study of sequential checkpoint blockade in melanoma. Study-level background: Each arm's sequence ended with maintenance nivolumab.

The CDR3 loop spans 13 amino acids. V dropped 4 bases and J dropped 5 bases, with 12 bases sitting between them. Germline CDR1 SGHNT, CDR2 YYREEE (reference sequence). Specified treatment: randomized to nivolumab then ipilimumab (arm A) or the reverse (arm B). DNA-damaging chemotherapy had not been given to any patient beforehand. Assay used: immunoSEQ multiplex PCR; TCRdb lists only in-frame clones, some missing. The table lists about 22,000 clones, nearly 70% of them singletons, with 19% in the top ten. The specimen comprised CD8+ T cells sorted from blood (inferred from file names), sampled from a patient given nivolumab and ipilimumab in sequence. The sequence derives from a human donor with melanoma. The rearrangement uses TRBV5-4 and TRBJ1-2, with D possibly TRBD1 on 5 matching bases. CDR3: CASSLDSRYGYTF. CDR3 nucleotide sequence: TGTGCCAGCAGCCTAGACAGTCGATATGGCTACACCTTC.